The 25 T cell receptor beta chains presented below share a single source sample, sequenced in a study of blood T cell repertoires in COVID-19. Assay used: immunoSEQ multiplex PCR; TCRdb lists only in-frame clones, some missing. Of around 270,000 clones detected, around 90% appear once; the ten largest clones hold 2.6%. Sequenced input: peripheral blood. Receptors were obtained from a person under 30 with COVID-19, enrolled during active disease.

This clone occurred a few times. CDR3 nucleotides: TGTGCCAGCAGCCCCGGACAGGGGGCATATGAGCAGTTCTTC. It is translated as CASSPGQGAYEQFF. The V gene is TRBV9, the J gene TRBJ2-1; 11 bases agree with TRBD1. This CDR3 is 14 amino acids long. The germline V gene has CDR1 SGDLS and CDR2 YYNGEE. With 4 bases clipped from V and 8 bases from J, the junction kept 5 bases outside the gene matches.

The chain employs TRBV19 and TRBJ1-1; possible D gene TRBD1, 6 bases. CDR3 length equals 12 residues. The germline V and J ends were trimmed by 8 bases and 3 bases, with 10 bases remaining between them. CDR1 and CDR2 from the germline V gene are LNHDA and SQIVND (reference sequence). CDR3 region: CASRYRDTEAFF. DNA of the CDR3: TGTGCCAGTCGATACAGGGACACTGAAGCTTTCTTT.

V is TRBV28 and J is TRBJ2-3; TRBD2 is a possible D gene (5 bases). The germline V gene has CDR1 MDHEN and CDR2 SYDVKM. The CDR3 length is 16 residues. V gave up 3 bases and J gave up 2 bases, with 15 bases separating them. Here the CDR3 reads CASSLGPGRDTDTQYF. The CDR3 DNA is TGTGCCAGCAGTTTGGGCCCGGGTCGGGACACAGATACGCAGTATTTT.

V gene TRBV5-1 combines with J gene TRBJ2-5, with a weak D call TRBD2 (6 bases). CDR3 length: 14 residues. The V gene lost 3 bases and the J gene lost 5 bases, with 14 bases spanning the gap. CDR1 is SGHRS and CDR2 is YFSETQ in the germline V gene. This CDR3 is CASSWGEPGETQYF. The CDR3 DNA sequence: TGCGCCAGCAGCTGGGGGGAACCGGGGGAGACCCAGTACTTC.

The genes are TRBV6-5 and TRBJ1-1; 7 bases are a match to TRBD1. V lost 5 bases, J lost 0 bases, and 3 bases stayed unmatched. Germline CDR1 is MNHEY and CDR2 is SVGAGI. The CDR3 extends over 14 amino acids. DNA of the CDR3: TGTGCCAGCAGTAGGGACAGCGTGAACACTGAAGCTTTCTTT. Its translation is CASSRDSVNTEAFF.

The rearrangement uses TRBV7-6 and TRBJ2-1; 12 nucleotides agree with TRBD2. The germline V gene encodes CDR1 SGHVS and CDR2 FNYEAQ. The CDR3 consists of 16 residues. V was clipped by 5 bases and J by 9 bases; unmatched bases: 11. DNA of the CDR3: TGTGCCAGCAGCCCGCTGACTAGCGGGAGTTCCGGTGAGCAGTTCTTC. This sequence encodes CASSPLTSGSSGEQFF.

The J gene is TRBJ2-3, the V gene TRBV4-2; a possible D gene is TRBD1 (6 bases). CDR3 size: 15 residues. The ends were cut back, 5 bases at V and 0 bases at J, with 12 bases in the middle. Germline-derived CDR1 and CDR2 are LGHNA and YNFKEQ. The CDR3 reads CASSAQGISTDTQYF. CDR3 nucleotide sequence: TGTGCCAGCAGCGCACAGGGAATTAGCACAGATACGCAGTATTTT.

V and J are TRBV10-2 and TRBJ2-3; weak D call: TRBD2 (6 bases). Germline CDR1 reads WSHSY; CDR2 reads SAAADI. This CDR3 spans 12 amino acids. Trimming stripped 8 bases from V and 4 bases from J, with 10 bases between. CDR3 in DNA: TGCGCCAGCCGGGGGTCTGCAGATACGCAGTATTTT. Translated, it gives CASRGSADTQYF.

This chain connects TRBV7-8 to TRBJ2-2; D remains unclear. Per germline, CDR1 SGHVS and CDR2 FQNEAQ. V lost 1 base and J lost 0, with 9 bases in between. The CDR3 is 16 amino acids. The CDR3 loop is CASSLEAAANTGELFF. The CDR3 bases are TGTGCCAGCAGCTTAGAGGCGGCAGCGAACACCGGGGAGCTGTTTTTT.

The chain employs TRBV4-2 and TRBJ2-6, with 7 bases fitting TRBD2. V lost 0 bases to trimming and J lost 2 bases; unmatched junction nucleotides: 4. Germline loops: CDR1 LGHNA, CDR2 YNFKEQ. CDR3 length equals 17 residues. The CDR3 DNA is TGTGCCAGCAGCCAAGAGGCGGGAGTGGCTGGGGCCAACGTCCTGACTTTC. This codes for CASSQEAGVAGANVLTF.

Only one count was recorded for this clone. This chain links TRBV24-1 with TRBJ1-2, with 7 bases that match TRBD1. V lost 4 bases, J lost 4 bases, and 5 bases stayed unmatched. The germline V gene has CDR1 KGHDR and CDR2 SFDVKD. The CDR3 has 14 amino acids. The DNA for the CDR3 is TGTGCCACCAGTGACCCGGGACAGCCCTATGGCTACACCTTC. Protein product: CATSDPGQPYGYTF.

The chain couples TRBV5-8 to TRBJ2-7; the match to TRBD2 covers 9 bases. After removal of 4 bases from V and 6 bases from J, the junction contained 5 bases not matched to a gene. This CDR3 contains 13 residues. CDR1 and CDR2 (germline): SGHTS, YDEGEE. Here the CDR3 DNA reads TGTGCCAGCAGCATTAGCGGGAGTCCCGAGCAGTACTTC. Its translation: CASSISGSPEQYF.

This clone was seen just once. V gene TRBV19 combines with J gene TRBJ2-1; 7 bases fit TRBD1. Germline V CDR1 and CDR2: LNHDA, SQIVND (reference sequence). The trim removed 2 bases at V and 5 bases at J, leaving 12 bases unmatched. CDR3 length: 17 amino acids. The CDR3 coding sequence is TGTGCCAGTAGTATACTCCTTCGAGGGGGCGGCGACAATGAGCAGTTCTTC. It translates to CASSILLRGGGDNEQFF.

Only a few counts were recorded for this clone. The rearrangement uses TRBV24-1 and TRBJ2-2, with a possible D match to TRBD1 (5 bases). This CDR3 region has 15 residues. Trimming removed 5 bases from V and 4 bases from J, with 13 bases in between. Germline CDR1 is KGHDR and CDR2 is SFDVKD. The CDR3: CATSGGVDITGELFF. The CDR3 coding sequence is TGTGCCACCAGTGGGGGCGTCGATATCACCGGGGAGCTGTTTTTT.

The chain links TRBV11-2 to TRBJ1-2; D gene uncertain. The CDR3 extends over 16 amino acids. Per the germline V gene, CDR1 is SGHAT and CDR2 is FQNNGV. Trimming removed 0 bases from V and 0 bases from J, with 11 bases in between. CDR3 protein: CASSLDPPVSNYGYTF. Here the CDR3 DNA reads TGTGCCAGCAGCTTAGACCCCCCAGTATCTAACTATGGCTACACCTTC.

The chain joins TRBV29-1 to TRBJ1-2; 8 bases align to TRBD1. CDR1 SQVTM and CDR2 ANQGSEA come from the germline V gene. The V gene end was trimmed by 7 bases and the J gene end by 4 bases; junction bases not matched to a gene: 8. This CDR3 is built from 13 residues. The DNA for the CDR3 is TGCAGCGCTCCCTTAGGGACAGGCTATGGCTACACCTTC. Amino acids: CSAPLGTGYGYTF.

The gene calls are TRBV30 and TRBJ2-1, with 9 bases matching TRBD2. Per germline, CDR1 GTSNPN and CDR2 SVGIG (reference sequence). V dropped 2 bases and J dropped 8; count of bases not matched to a gene: 19. This CDR3 contains 18 residues. CDR3 DNA: TGTGCCTGGAGTAACGCTCCTAAGGCGGGAGGGCCAGGGGATGAGCAGTTCTTC. It translates to CAWSNAPKAGGPGDEQFF.

The gene calls are TRBV28 and TRBJ1-1; D is ambiguous. The V end was cut by 3 bases, the J end by 4 bases, with 18 bases between. Germline CDR1 is MDHEN and CDR2 is SYDVKM. This CDR3 has 16 amino acids. CDR3 residues: CASSLISVSGTTEAFF. DNA of the CDR3: TGTGCCAGCAGTTTGATCTCGGTCTCAGGCACCACTGAAGCTTTCTTT.

Here the CDR3 reads CASSLGVGIYGYTF. CDR3 nucleotide sequence: TGTGCCAGCAGCCTCGGGGTAGGGATATATGGCTACACCTTC. This sequence joins TRBV6-5 and TRBJ1-2, with D unclear. V was shortened by 6 bases and J by 5 bases, with 16 bases between the two germline ends. Germline V gene data show CDR1 as MNHEY and CDR2 as SVGAGI. The CDR3 is 14 residues long.

V gene TRBV18 combines with J gene TRBJ2-2, with D maybe TRBD1 (5 bases). The CDR3 length is 14 residues. From germline, CDR1 is KGHSH and CDR2 LQKENI. Trimming cost V 0 bases and J 4 bases, with 6 bases left between them. The CDR3 spells CASSPPQGTGELFF. The CDR3 DNA reads as TGTGCCAGCTCACCACCCCAGGGCACCGGGGAGCTGTTTTTT.

In this sample, this clone is medium-sized. The genes are TRBV7-8 and TRBJ2-1, with 13 positions matching TRBD2. The CDR3 runs 16 residues. V lost 5 bases, J lost 2 bases, and 3 bases stayed unmatched. Germline CDR1 and CDR2: SGHVS and FQNEAQ. This CDR3 reads CASSPLAGGTYNEQFF. CDR3 nucleotides: TGTGCCAGCAGCCCACTAGCGGGAGGGACCTACAATGAGCAGTTCTTC.

The genes are TRBV11-2 and TRBJ2-7, with TRBD2 identical over 7 bases. V lost 2 bases and J lost 2; bases outside the gene matches: 3. CDR3 length equals 14 residues. Looked up from germline, CDR1 is SGHAT and CDR2 is FQNNGV. The CDR3 region has the DNA TGTGCCAGCAGCTTATCGGGGGGAACCTACGAGCAGTACTTC. Protein product: CASSLSGGTYEQYF.

This chain joins TRBV6-5 and TRBJ1-1; 10 bases match TRBD1. V dropped 8 bases and J dropped 5; count of bases not matched to a gene: 11. Germline V lookup: CDR1 MNHEY, CDR2 SVGAGI. There are 15 residues in the CDR3. The CDR3 DNA is TGTGCCAGCGAAAAAGAACGGACAGGGGGAACTGAAGCTTTCTTT. Its translation: CASEKERTGGTEAFF.

The chain couples TRBV6-6 to TRBJ2-4; D uncertain. The CDR3 covers 13 residues. V lost 0 bases and J lost 13, with 13 bases in between. Germline CDR1 and CDR2: MNHNY and SVGAGI (reference sequence). This chain's CDR3 is CASSYSLLSVQYF. In DNA, the CDR3 is TGTGCCAGCAGTTACTCCCTTCTGTCGGTGCAGTACTTC.

The sample holds one count of this clone. The rearrangement links TRBV19 to TRBJ1-1; D gene uncertain. The V and J ends lost 9 bases and 6 bases respectively, with 14 bases between them. The CDR3 is made up of 12 amino acids. Germline-derived CDR1 and CDR2 are LNHDA and SQIVND (reference sequence). CDR3 DNA: TGTGCCAGCAAAATTGCCGGGTCTGAAGCTTTCTTT. Protein sequence: CASKIAGSEAFF.